This paragraph reports one TCR beta chain. Other DNA sequences in the same sample also yield this CDR3. The assay was run at deep level. This table comes from immunoSEQ multiplex PCR, and its TCRdb copy is limited to in-frame clones, with some not included. Here the sample spans about 700,000 clones, about 91% being singletons. It was CD45RO-negative cells, positively selected for CCR7, that made up naive CD8 cells, with terminally differentiated effector memory CD45RA+ cells excluded. The data are from a study of shared clonotypes between healthy human individuals. Overall study: The study used three CD4 naive, three CD4 memory, two CD8 naive and one CD8 memory plate per donor.

Between the trimmed V and J ends, which lost 1 base and 4 bases, there was a span of 5 bases. The CDR3 contains 12 residues. Germline CDR1 reads MDHEN; CDR2 reads SYDVKM. The chain is built from TRBV28 and TRBJ2-7; D remains unclear. The sample taken for sequencing was naive CD8+ T cells sorted from blood. The TCR originated in a man younger than 40 in good health. This CDR3 reads CASSLSTYEQYF. For the CDR3, the DNA is TGTGCCAGCAGTTTATCAACTTACGAGCAGTACTTC.